These 13 T cell receptor beta chains share one sample of origin, sequenced in a study of a mutant IDH1 vaccine in newly diagnosed glioma. The time point is: week 5, during vaccination. The study gave 300 ug of mutant IDH1 20-mer peptide per vaccine dose, with topical imiquimod. These receptors are not linked to any known antigen. The data were produced by immunoSEQ multiplex PCR, yet TCRdb's version contains in-frame clones alone and is incomplete. The data show over 35,000 clones, approximately 90% seen once. The specimen was PBMCs, collected from a glioma patient whose treatment included an IDH1 peptide vaccine. Receptors were obtained from a man aged 45-60 years with glioma.

V and J are TRBV19 and TRBJ2-1; 8 positions match TRBD2. CDR3 length equals 18 residues. Germline-derived CDR1 and CDR2 are LNHDA and SQIVND (reference sequence). V lost 1 base to trimming and J lost 7 bases; unmatched junction nucleotides: 15. The CDR3 sequence is CASSIANRAGGHSNEQFF. CDR3 DNA: TGTGCCAGTAGTATAGCCAATCGGGCGGGGGGACATTCTAATGAGCAGTTCTTC. Full variable domain (missing parts from reference TRBV19 and TRBJ2-1): DGGITQSPKYLFRKEGQNVTLSCEQNLNHDAMYWYRQDPGQGLRLIYYSQIVNDFQKGDIAEGYSVSREKKESFPLTVTSAQKNPTAFYLCASSIANRAGGHSNEQFFGPGTRLTVL.

The rearrangement uses TRBV7-9 and TRBJ1-5; no definite D call. CDR3 size: 13 residues. Germline V gene sequence: CDR1 SEHNR, CDR2 FQNEAQ (reference sequence). The V end was cut by 1 base, the J end by 5 bases, with 6 bases between. The CDR3 nucleotides read TGTGCCAGCAGCTTAGGTTGGGATCAGCCCCAGCATTTT. Encoded protein: CASSLGWDQPQHF.

J is TRBJ1-4 and V is TRBV19; D not resolved. Germline V gene lookup returns CDR1 LNHDA and CDR2 SQIVND (reference sequence). This CDR3 comprises 15 residues. V lost 3 bases, J lost 2 bases, and 10 bases lay in between. CDR3 coding DNA: TGTGCCAGTAGTATTATCCGAGCGACTAATGAAAAACTGTTTTTT. Its translation is CASSIIRATNEKLFF.

V gene TRBV10-3 combines with J gene TRBJ2-1; TRBD2 aligns across 7 bases. CDR1 and CDR2 from the germline V gene are ENHRY and SYGVKD. The CDR3 covers 15 residues. V shed 6 bases and J 3 bases; nucleotides not matched to a gene: 8. The CDR3 region has the DNA TGTGCCATCAGGGGTTCCGGGACTATCTACAATGAGCAGTTCTTC. The encoded protein is CAIRGSGTIYNEQFF.

The V and J genes are TRBV6-5 and TRBJ2-7, with a weak D call TRBD1 (6 bases). V was clipped by 5 bases and J by 1 base, with 12 bases between them. This CDR3 spans 14 amino acids. Germline assignment: CDR1 MNHEY and CDR2 SVGAGI. CDR3 loop: CASSPRTESYEQYF. In nucleotides, the CDR3 is TGTGCCAGCAGTCCGCGGACAGAATCCTACGAGCAGTACTTC.

The V call is TRBV30, the J call TRBJ1-1; D remains unclear. This CDR3 is built from 14 residues. The germline CDR1 and CDR2 sequences are GTSNPN and SVGIG (reference sequence). V was clipped by 4 bases and J by 1 base, with 13 bases between them. The CDR3 loop is CAWNGVGRNTEAFF. The CDR3 DNA follows: TGTGCCTGGAACGGGGTGGGCCGGAACACTGAAGCTTTCTTT. Full variable domain (rest looked up from reference TRBV30 and TRBJ1-1): SQTIHQWPATLVQPVGSPLSLECTVEGTSNPNLYWYRQAAGRGLQLLFYSVGIGQISSEVPQNLSASRPQDRQFILSSKKLLLSDSGFYLCAWNGVGRNTEAFFGQGTRLTVV.

CDR3 region: CASSLSGYSNQPQHF. CDR3 coding DNA: TGTGCCAGCAGTTTATCAGGTTATAGCAATCAGCCCCAGCATTTT. The V call is TRBV27, the J call TRBJ1-5; no definite D call. V shed 0 bases and J shed 0 bases, with 6 bases lying between them. This CDR3 contains 15 residues. Germline CDR1 MNHEY, CDR2 SMNVEV (reference sequence).

This chain connects TRBV5-5 to TRBJ1-4, with 8 bases identical to TRBD1. Germline CDR1 and CDR2: SGHKS and YYEKEE (reference sequence). The CDR3 totals 14 residues. Unmatched junction bases numbered 3, after V lost 4 bases and J lost 4 bases. The CDR3 DNA is TGTGCCAGCAGCCCGGGACAGGTTAATGAAAAACTGTTTTTT. Protein sequence: CASSPGQVNEKLFF.

This rearrangement joins TRBV9 to TRBJ2-5, with D perhaps matching TRBD1 or TRBD2 (6 bases each). V gave up 0 bases and J gave up 9 bases, with 18 bases separating them. CDR3 length: 15 residues. The germline V gene encodes CDR1 SGDLS and CDR2 YYNGEE. The CDR3 loop reads CASSVDWETRGAQYF. DNA for the CDR3: TGTGCCAGCAGCGTAGATTGGGAGACTAGGGGGGCCCAGTACTTC.

This chain links TRBV21-1 with TRBJ2-2. TRBV21-1 counts as a pseudogene. The CDR3 has 13 amino acids. CDR3 bases: TGTGCCAGCAGCCCCCCGGACGCGGGGGAGCTGTTTTTT. This codes for CASSPPDAGELFF.

The rearrangement links TRBV6-6 to TRBJ2-4; D is ambiguous. The CDR3 length is 11 residues. CDR1 MNHNY and CDR2 SVGAGI come from the germline V gene (reference sequence). V shed 7 bases and J shed 5 bases, with 6 bases lying between them. The DNA for the CDR3 is TGTGCCAGCACCGACCAAAACATTCAGTACTTC. Protein product: CASTDQNIQYF.

This chain connects TRBV28 to TRBJ2-7; D may be TRBD2 (6 bases). CDR1 is MDHEN, CDR2 SYDVKM, per germline. The V end lost 7 bases, the J end lost 0 bases, and 13 bases lay between the germline ends. The CDR3 is 14 amino acids. CDR3 sequence (DNA): TGTGCCAGCAATAGACACGGGGGCTCCTACGAGCAGTACTTC. Amino acids: CASNRHGGSYEQYF.

J is TRBJ2-7 and V is TRBV6-1; no firm D call. Germline CDR1 is MNHNS and CDR2 is SASEGT. V was shortened by 2 bases and J by 4 bases, with 6 bases between the two germline ends. The CDR3 totals 12 residues. The CDR3 DNA reads TGTGCCAGCAGTGAAAGGGCTTACGAGCAGTACTTC. Translated: CASSERAYEQYF.